What follows is one TCR beta chain and its context. Deletions cut 4 bases from V and 0 bases from J, with 14 bases between. The CDR3 extends over 15 amino acids. Germline V lookup: CDR1 SQVTM, CDR2 ANQGSEA. The record originates from a study of blood T cell repertoires in COVID-19. Assay used: immunoSEQ multiplex PCR; TCRdb lists only in-frame clones, some missing. The repertoire holds roughly 200,000 clones, with more than 75% as singletons. Sequenced sample: peripheral blood. This TCR derives from a middle-aged man with active or convalescent COVID-19. The chain joins TRBV29-1 to TRBJ2-3; D is uncertain. In DNA form, the CDR3 reads TGCAGCGTTGGATTCCAATCTACTAGCACAGATACGCAGTATTTT. Its protein product is CSVGFQSTSTDTQYF.